Presented here are 21 T cell receptor beta chains from one specimen sequenced in a study of brain T cells in children with intractable seizures. Sequencing was performed with immunoSEQ multiplex PCR; in TCRdb, only in-frame clones are kept and a portion is missing. The sample contains 100,000 to 120,000 clones, roughly 94% of which appear only once. The starting material was peripheral blood, obtained at surgery. These TCRs come from a boy in the first two years of life with hemimegalencephaly and intractable seizures.

The gene calls are TRBV11-2 and TRBJ1-2; possible D gene TRBD1, 6 bases. This CDR3 has 18 residues. Germline CDR1 SGHAT, CDR2 FQNNGV. Trimming took off 7 bases at V and 0 bases at J, with 24 bases between the two ends. The CDR3 sequence: CASTYLPGGISPNYGYTF. In DNA, the CDR3 is TGTGCCAGCACCTACTTGCCGGGGGGCATTTCTCCTAACTATGGCTACACCTTC. Filled out from reference TRBV11-2 and TRBJ1-2, the complete variable domain reads EAGVAQSPRYKIIEKRQSVAFWCNPISGHATLYWYQQILGQGPKLLIQFQNNGVVDDSQLPKDRFSAERLKGVDSTLKIQPAKLEDSAVYLCASTYLPGGISPNYGYTFGSGTRLTVV.

The V and J genes are TRBV5-1 and TRBJ2-7; 7 positions match TRBD1. In germline, CDR1 is SGHRS, CDR2 YFSETQ. This CDR3 contains 13 residues. V lost 3 bases and J lost 2; bases outside the gene matches: 2. CDR3 region: CASSWGQPYEQYF. The DNA for the CDR3 is TGCGCCAGCAGCTGGGGACAGCCCTACGAGCAGTACTTC.

The J gene is TRBJ2-6, the V gene TRBV7-7; D possibly corresponds to TRBD1 (6 bases). This CDR3 is 18 amino acids long. Germline lookup yields CDR1 SSHAT and CDR2 FNYEAQ (reference sequence). The V end was cut by 5 bases, the J end by 1 base, with 18 bases between. The CDR3 region has the DNA TGTGCCAGCAGCCCAGGGGCCGCTTTGATTTCTGGGGCCAACGTCCTGACTTTC. Translated, it gives CASSPGAALISGANVLTF. Full variable domain (rest looked up from reference TRBV7-7 and TRBJ2-6): GAGVSQSPRYKVTKRGQDVTLRCDPISSHATLYWYQQALGQGPEFLTYFNYEAQPDKSGLPSDRFSAERPEGSISTLTIQRTEQRDSAMYRCASSPGAALISGANVLTFGAGSRLTVL.

V usage is TRBV5-1 and J usage is TRBJ2-7; perhaps D is TRBD1 or TRBD2 (6 bases each). The germline CDR1 and CDR2 sequences are SGHRS and YFSETQ. CDR3 length: 13 residues. Trimming took 4 bases from V and 2 from J, leaving 10 bases between them. The CDR3 nucleotides are TGCGCCAGCAGCCGGCGGGACACCTACGAGCAGTACTTC. It translates to CASSRRDTYEQYF.

The gene calls are TRBV24-1 and TRBJ1-2; D unclear. Trimming left V 2 bases short and J 4 bases short, with 7 bases between. This CDR3 spans 13 amino acids. Germline V lookup: CDR1 KGHDR, CDR2 SFDVKD. For the CDR3, the DNA is TGTGCCACCAGTGATTCCCGGGGCTATGGCTACACCTTC. Translated, it gives CATSDSRGYGYTF.

In its sample, this clone was seen once. The chain recombines TRBV15 with TRBJ1-5; maybe TRBD1 (5 bases). Trimming shortened V by 0 bases and J by 11 bases, and 20 bases separated the two germline ends. The CDR3 is 16 residues long. CDR1 and CDR2 (germline): LNHNV, YYDKDF (reference sequence). The CDR3 reads CATSRDKGRAGVSQHF. CDR3 sequence (DNA): TGTGCCACCAGCAGAGATAAGGGCAGGGCCGGCGTTTCCCAGCATTTT.

The chain employs TRBV7-9 and TRBJ2-7, with a possible D match to TRBD2 (5 bases). The CDR3 extends over 15 amino acids. V shed 5 bases and J shed 7 bases, with 21 bases lying between them. CDR1 is SEHNR, CDR2 FQNEAQ, per germline (reference sequence). CDR3 in DNA: TGTGCCAGCAGCCCCGGAAGACCCGTCCCGGGGGAGCAGTACTTC. Translating gives CASSPGRPVPGEQYF.

The J gene is TRBJ1-2, the V gene TRBV6-5, with 8 bases matching TRBD1. Germline V gene lookup returns CDR1 MNHEY and CDR2 SVGAGI. V lost 2 bases to trimming and J lost 2 bases; unmatched junction nucleotides: 4. CDR3 size: 15 residues. CDR3 coding DNA: TGTGCCAGCAGTTACGCTGGACAGGGAAACTATGGCTACACCTTC. This codes for CASSYAGQGNYGYTF.

J is TRBJ1-2 and V is TRBV7-2; the D is unclear. Deletions cut 2 bases from V and 4 bases from J, with 14 bases between. CDR3 length: 15 residues. In germline, CDR1 is SGHTA, CDR2 FQGNSA. CDR3 nucleotide sequence: TGTGCCAGCAGCTTATCAGCCAAGGGAAGCTATGGCTACACCTTC. Translated, it gives CASSLSAKGSYGYTF.

The chain couples TRBV18 to TRBJ2-7; 8 nucleotides line up with TRBD2. V was clipped by 3 bases and J by 0 bases; unmatched bases: 7. CDR1 and CDR2 from the germline V gene are KGHSH and LQKENI. The CDR3 has 16 residues. CDR3 amino acids: CASSPQTSGISYEQYF. CDR3 DNA: TGTGCCAGCTCACCTCAAACTAGCGGAATCTCCTACGAGCAGTACTTC.

The chain employs TRBV4-1 and TRBJ2-3; D gene unclear. The CDR3 consists of 16 residues. The V gene's germline CDR1 is MGHRA and CDR2 YSYEKL. Trimming cost V 0 bases and J 0 bases, with 10 bases left between them. Written as DNA, the CDR3 is TGCGCCAGCAGCCAAGATACGGGCTACAGCACAGATACGCAGTATTTT. Translating gives CASSQDTGYSTDTQYF.

The chain links TRBV6-5 to TRBJ2-7; perhaps TRBD2 as D (6 bases). V was pared by 6 bases and J by 6 bases, with 21 bases between. Germline CDR1 and CDR2: MNHEY and SVGAGI. This CDR3 is built from 15 residues. DNA of the CDR3: TGTGCCAGCAGCGGGGTAGCGGCCAACCCCCTCGAGCAGTACTTC. This translates into CASSGVAANPLEQYF.

The J gene is TRBJ2-3, the V gene TRBV2; 9 bases agree with TRBD1. Per the germline V gene, CDR1 is SNHLY and CDR2 is FYNNEI. Trimming cost V 6 bases and J 4 bases; bases outside gene matches: 2. The CDR3 loop spans 13 amino acids. This CDR3 reads CASSRDRADTQYF. The CDR3, as DNA: TGTGCCAGCAGCCGGGACAGGGCAGATACGCAGTATTTT.

The chain carries TRBV7-9 and TRBJ2-2; 8 bases match TRBD2. This CDR3 is 17 amino acids long. V shed 5 bases, J shed 4 bases, and the junction held 12 bases outside the gene matches. Germline V gene lookup returns CDR1 SEHNR and CDR2 FQNEAQ (reference sequence). CDR3 nucleotides: TGTGCCAGCAGCCCCCAGGGAGCGGGAGCGGGCACCGGGGAGCTGTTTTTT. Translating gives CASSPQGAGAGTGELFF.

The V call is TRBV6-5, the J call TRBJ2-7; 9 bases are a match to TRBD1. CDR3 size: 14 residues. V shed 6 bases and J 3 bases; nucleotides not matched to a gene: 6. The V gene's germline CDR1 is MNHEY and CDR2 SVGAGI. The CDR3 loop reads CASRTGTGIYEQYF. The CDR3 bases are TGTGCCAGCAGAACCGGGACAGGGATCTACGAGCAGTACTTC.

The V and J genes are TRBV27 and TRBJ2-7; unclear D gene. V was clipped by 5 bases and J by 2 bases, with 16 bases between them. The CDR3 length is 15 residues. The germline V gene encodes CDR1 MNHEY and CDR2 SMNVEV (reference sequence). The CDR3 spells CASSPRWAAPYEQYF. Written as DNA, the CDR3 is TGTGCCAGCAGTCCCCGATGGGCCGCCCCCTACGAGCAGTACTTC.

The rearrangement joins TRBV25-1 to TRBJ1-2; possible D gene TRBD1, 5 bases. V lost 3 bases and J 2 bases, leaving 16 bases between the germline ends. CDR1 and CDR2 from the germline V gene are MGHDK and SYGVNS. The CDR3 runs to 16 residues. The CDR3 DNA reads as TGTGCCAGCAGTGATCCCCTACTCGGGACGAACTATGGCTACACCTTC. Protein: CASSDPLLGTNYGYTF.

CDR3 bases: TGTGCCAGCAGTTTTTTGCGTAACACCATATATTTT. Translated, it gives CASSFLRNTIYF. The V call is TRBV28, the J call TRBJ1-3; no definite D call. There are 12 residues in the CDR3. Germline-derived CDR1 and CDR2 are MDHEN and SYDVKM. Trimming cost V 3 bases and J 7 bases, with 7 bases left between them.

The rearrangement uses TRBV7-2 and TRBJ2-6, with D possibly matching TRBD2 (6 bases). V dropped 3 bases and J dropped 1 base, with 7 bases sitting between them. CDR1 and CDR2 from the germline V gene are SGHTA and FQGNSA. The CDR3 is 15 residues long. The DNA for the CDR3 is TGTGCCAGCAGCTTTGGAGGGTCTGGGGCCAACGTCCTGACTTTC. Translating it yields CASSFGGSGANVLTF. Looking up the rest from reference TRBV7-2 and TRBJ2-6 gives the full variable domain: GAGVSQSPSNKVTEKGKDVELRCDPISGHTALYWYRQSLGQGLEFLIYFQGNSAPDKSGLPSDRFSAERTGGSVSTLTIQRTQQEDSAVYLCASSFGGSGANVLTFGAGSRLTVL.

This sequence joins TRBV24-1 and TRBJ2-1; 7 bases fit TRBD1. V lost 2 bases, J lost 8 bases, and 5 bases stayed unmatched. In germline, CDR1 is KGHDR, CDR2 SFDVKD. The CDR3 is made up of 14 amino acids. CDR3 nucleotides: TGTGCCACCAGTGATTGGACAGGTGGGGATGAGCAGTTCTTC. As protein: CATSDWTGGDEQFF.

The rearrangement links TRBV11-3 to TRBJ2-5, with D tentatively TRBD1 (6 bases). The CDR3 contains 14 residues. With 8 bases removed from V and 5 bases from J, the gap between germline ends came to 18 bases. Germline assignment: CDR1 SGHNT and CDR2 YENEEA. The CDR3 spells CASSLFTGKETQYF. In DNA form, the CDR3 reads TGTGCCAGCTCCCTATTTACAGGGAAGGAGACCCAGTACTTC.